This T cell receptor (beta chain) was recovered during a study of post-analysis software for immune sequencing data. About the research overall: Both relapsing-remitting and secondary progressive multiple sclerosis featured among the disease courses, as did progressive-relapsing multiple sclerosis.

The ends lost 5 bases at V and 4 bases at J; junction bases unmatched: 10. Germline CDR1 reads SGHAT; CDR2 reads FQNNGV. This CDR3 region has 15 residues. Regarding the study as a whole: Controls had lower frequencies than patients of four or five TRBV segments, which included TRBV5-6, TRBV5-1 and TRBV20-1. F measure grouped same-batch samples tightly together. Compared against controls, patients with multiple sclerosis displayed significantly lower normalized Chao1 diversity.

Presence of unique molecular identifiers characterized the TCR beta cDNA libraries. cDNA molecules numbering 400,000 to 550,000 came from approximately 1 to 10 million T cells. From the PCR reads, TCRdb called clonotypes with MiXCR, one entry per CDR3 protein. The sample holds fewer than 850,000 distinct CDR3 sequences; 25% to 30% are singletons and the top ten take around 0.56%. A note on this clonotype: Its matching antigen is unknown.

The sequence was obtained from a girl between 5 and 17 years old with multiple sclerosis. The chain uses TRBV11-2 and TRBJ2-5; 7 positions match TRBD2. Specimen: blood. CDR3 in amino acids: CASSPLSRGRETQYF. DNA of the CDR3: TGTGCCAGCAGCCCCCTATCGCGGGGGAGAGAGACCCAGTACTTC.